Following are 24 T cell receptor beta chains from one sample sequenced in a study of blood T cell repertoires in COVID-19 (dated by TCRdb to about 2020). Receptor libraries were prepared by the immunoSEQ multiplex PCR assay. Entries here come from immuneACCESS through TCRdb and include only in-frame sequences with V and J called. Some clones fail to appear in such tables; in the studies checked, an unresolved V gene covers under half of the shortfall, and the cause of the remainder is unknown. This sample has a few hundred thousand clones in its table, and roughly 80% of those were observed once. The ten largest make up roughly a tenth of the sample. The sequenced sample was peripheral blood. The receptors derive from a woman over 75 with acute or convalescent COVID-19.

The chain is built from TRBV28 and TRBJ1-2; a weak D match, TRBD1 (6 bases). This CDR3 spans 15 amino acids. With 6 bases removed from V and 2 bases from J, the gap between germline ends came to 16 bases. CDR1 and CDR2 from the germline V gene are MDHEN and SYDVKM. CDR3: CASRPLGGRNYGYTF. As DNA, the CDR3 is TGTGCCAGCAGACCCCTGGGGGGGCGAAACTATGGCTACACCTTC.

This clone was seen more than once but under ten times. The gene calls are TRBV4-2 and TRBJ2-7, with 10 bases aligning to TRBD2. Germline V gene data show CDR1 as LGHNA and CDR2 as YNFKEQ. This CDR3 has 18 residues. V lost 4 bases to trimming and J lost 2 bases; unmatched junction nucleotides: 14. This CDR3 reads CASSPRAPTSGTTYEQYF. Written as DNA, the CDR3 is TGTGCCAGCAGCCCGAGGGCCCCTACTAGCGGGACCACCTACGAGCAGTACTTC.

V usage is TRBV19 and J usage is TRBJ1-2; TRBD1 matches at 11 bases. Germline lookup yields CDR1 LNHDA and CDR2 SQIVND (reference sequence). The V and J ends lost 4 bases and 6 bases, in that order; junction bases with no gene match: 7. The CDR3 runs to 15 residues. The DNA of the CDR3 is TGTGCCAGTAGTAATGGACAGGGGGCCGGGAATGGCTACACCTTC. This translates into CASSNGQGAGNGYTF.

This clone was seen a single time. Here the CDR3 DNA reads TGTGCCAGCAGCTTAGCGAGGGCGGGCACAGATACGCAGTATTTT. The encoded protein is CASSLARAGTDTQYF. The chain recombines TRBV7-8 with TRBJ2-3; a possible D gene is TRBD2 (5 bases). There are 15 residues in the CDR3. Per the germline V gene, CDR1 is SGHVS and CDR2 is FQNEAQ. Trimming left V 0 bases short and J 1 base short, with 8 bases between. The variable domain in full, completed from reference TRBV7-8 and TRBJ2-3, reads GAGVSQSPRYKVAKRGQDVALRCDPISGHVSLFWYQQALGQGPEFLTYFQNEAQLDKSGLPSDRFFAERPEGSVSTLKIQRTQQEDSAVYLCASSLARAGTDTQYFGPGTRLTVL.

The chain carries TRBV5-4 and TRBJ2-7, with D tentatively TRBD2 (6 bases). The germline V and J ends were trimmed by 3 bases and 11 bases, with 24 bases remaining between them. The CDR3 length is 15 residues. The germline V gene encodes CDR1 SGHNT and CDR2 YYREEE (reference sequence). The CDR3, as DNA: TGTGCCAGCAGCTCCGACCGGGACTCAATCGTACGTGAGTACTTC. Translated: CASSSDRDSIVREYF.

The J gene is TRBJ1-2, the V gene TRBV29-1; a weak D match, TRBD1 (6 bases). This CDR3 comprises 12 residues. V gave up 4 bases and J gave up 7 bases, with 13 bases separating them. The germline V gene has CDR1 SQVTM and CDR2 ANQGSEA. The CDR3 protein is CSVGAGDRGYTF. The CDR3 DNA is TGCAGCGTTGGGGCAGGGGATCGTGGCTACACCTTC.

This chain joins TRBV13 and TRBJ2-7, with TRBD1 matching 8 bases. J was trimmed by 7 bases and V by 3 bases; bases with no gene match: 8. The CDR3 is made up of 14 amino acids. The germline V gene has CDR1 PRHDT and CDR2 FYEKMQ (reference sequence). Written as DNA, the CDR3 is TGTGCCAGCAGCTTTCCCGGGACAGGACGGGAGCAGTACTTC. Encoded protein: CASSFPGTGREQYF. Full variable domain (rest looked up from reference TRBV13 and TRBJ2-7): AAGVIQSPRHLIKEKRETATLKCYPIPRHDTVYWYQQGPGQDPQFLISFYEKMQSDKGSIPDRFSAQQFSDYHSELNMSSLELGDSALYFCASSFPGTGREQYFGPGTRLTVT.

CDR3 bases: TGTGCCAGCAGCTTAAGCACCTACGAGCAGTACTTC. It is translated as CASSLSTYEQYF. V gene TRBV5-5 combines with J gene TRBJ2-7; D is ambiguous. The CDR3 has 12 amino acids. Germline V gives CDR1 SGHKS, CDR2 YYEKEE (reference sequence). The V end was cut by 2 bases, the J end by 2 bases, with 5 bases between.

The V call is TRBV29-1, the J call TRBJ1-1; TRBD1 agrees at 7 bases. This CDR3 spans 13 amino acids. V shed 8 bases and J 1 base; nucleotides not matched to a gene: 7. Germline loops: CDR1 SQVTM, CDR2 ANQGSEA. CDR3 nucleotide sequence: TGCAGCTCCGCGGCAGGGGGGAACACTGAAGCTTTCTTT. Translation gives CSSAAGGNTEAFF.

The gene calls are TRBV9 and TRBJ2-1, with 10 bases aligning to TRBD2. The V gene's germline CDR1 is SGDLS and CDR2 YYNGEE. With V trimmed by 1 base and J by 5 bases, 15 bases remained unmatched. CDR3 length: 19 amino acids. CDR3 nucleotide sequence: TGTGCCAGCAGCGTAATCGCATGGACTAGCGGTCGACACGACAATGAGCAGTTCTTC. It is translated as CASSVIAWTSGRHDNEQFF.

For the CDR3, the DNA is TGTGCCACCCAACTGGGCAGGGATAACTATGGCTACACCTTC. It specifies CATQLGRDNYGYTF. The J gene is TRBJ1-2, the V gene TRBV28, with D possibly being TRBD1 (5 bases). This CDR3 region has 14 residues. The V end lost 10 bases, the J end lost 1 base, and 16 bases lay between the germline ends. The germline CDR1 and CDR2 sequences are MDHEN and SYDVKM.

This chain links TRBV5-1 with TRBJ2-7; 7 positions agree with TRBD2. Germline loops: CDR1 SGHRS, CDR2 YFSETQ. CDR3 length: 14 residues. V lost 0 bases, J lost 5 bases, and 5 bases stayed unmatched. CDR3 DNA sequence: TGCGCCAGCAGCTTGGAAGCGGGAAGGAACGAGCAGTACTTC. It specifies CASSLEAGRNEQYF.

The genes are TRBV28 and TRBJ1-2, with 7 bases lining up with TRBD1. Germline assignment: CDR1 MDHEN and CDR2 SYDVKM. V shed 3 bases, J shed 0 bases, and the junction held 7 bases outside the gene matches. The CDR3 loop spans 16 amino acids. The CDR3 DNA follows: TGTGCCAGCAGTTTCCCCAGGGGGGCTTCTAACTATGGCTACACCTTC. Protein: CASSFPRGASNYGYTF.

This chain uses TRBV6-5 with TRBJ1-2, with 9 bases fitting TRBD1. The CDR3 is made up of 15 amino acids. CDR1 and CDR2 (germline): MNHEY, SVGAGI. With 6 bases clipped from V and 7 bases from J, the junction kept 12 bases outside the gene matches. CDR3 amino acids: CASSPVTGGIGGYTF. CDR3 in DNA: TGTGCCAGCAGCCCGGTGACAGGGGGAATCGGTGGCTACACCTTC.

This chain links TRBV7-3 with TRBJ2-1; TRBD2 agrees at 14 bases. Germline CDR1 SGHTA, CDR2 FQGTGA. The CDR3 runs to 18 residues. Germline trimming cut 2 bases from V and 4 bases from J; bases unmatched to any gene: 7. The CDR3: CASSLGRTSGRLYNEQFF. The CDR3 DNA sequence: TGTGCCAGCAGCTTAGGGAGGACTAGCGGGAGGCTATACAATGAGCAGTTCTTC. Combining the CDR3 with reference TRBV7-3 and TRBJ2-1 gives the whole variable domain GAGVSQTPSNKVTEKGKYVELRCDPISGHTALYWYRQSLGQGPEFLIYFQGTGAADDSGLPNDRFFAVRPEGSVSTLKIQRTERGDSAVYLCASSLGRTSGRLYNEQFFGPGTRLTVL.

J is TRBJ1-2 and V is TRBV21-1; the table names TRBD1, a call not compared with the DNA. TRBV21-1 is a recognized pseudogene. This CDR3 has 17 amino acids. The CDR3 here is CASSEGQAPLLLIVYTF. In DNA, the CDR3 is TGTGCCAGCAGCGAGGGACAGGCGCCCCTTCTCCTTATAGTTTACACCTTC.

CDR3 bases: TGCGCCAGCAGCCGTGCGACTTTCTCTGGAAACACCATATATTTT. Protein sequence: CASSRATFSGNTIYF. V gene TRBV4-1 combines with J gene TRBJ1-3; D gene ambiguous. V dropped 4 bases and J dropped 0 bases, with 10 bases sitting between them. From germline, CDR1 is MGHRA and CDR2 YSYEKL. This CDR3 is built from 15 residues.

This clone came up once. The V gene is TRBV2, the J gene TRBJ1-2; D is perhaps TRBD1 (6 bases). V shed 6 bases and J shed 5 bases, with 16 bases lying between them. From germline, CDR1 is SNHLY and CDR2 FYNNEI. This CDR3 is built from 14 residues. CDR3: CASRDQGPSYGYTF. The CDR3, as DNA: TGTGCCAGCAGGGATCAGGGGCCGTCATATGGCTACACCTTC.

The genes are TRBV4-2 and TRBJ2-1; a possible D gene is TRBD2 (6 bases). Germline assignment: CDR1 LGHNA and CDR2 YNFKEQ. V lost 4 bases and J lost 8, with 21 bases in between. The CDR3 sequence is 16 residues long. The CDR3 nucleotides read TGTGCCAGCAGCCGTTCCGGGACTGGACCTGAGGATGAGCAGTTCTTC. Translating it yields CASSRSGTGPEDEQFF.

This chain connects TRBV2 to TRBJ1-4, with TRBD1 matching 7 bases. V shed 6 bases and J 1 base; nucleotides not matched to a gene: 8. From germline, CDR1 is SNHLY and CDR2 FYNNEI. The CDR3 sequence is 16 residues long. CDR3 sequence: CASRATRQGTNEKLFF. CDR3 nucleotide sequence: TGTGCCAGCAGGGCTACCCGACAGGGAACTAATGAAAAACTGTTTTTT.

V is TRBV2 and J is TRBJ2-5; TRBD1 matches at 7 bases. Germline loops: CDR1 SNHLY, CDR2 FYNNEI. V lost 2 bases to trimming and J lost 3 bases; unmatched junction nucleotides: 3. The CDR3 is 14 residues long. This CDR3 reads CASSELTGEETQYF. As DNA, the CDR3 is TGTGCCAGCAGTGAATTAACAGGGGAAGAGACCCAGTACTTC.

V and J are TRBV7-9 and TRBJ1-3, with a tentative D call TRBD1 (6 bases). The CDR3 sequence is 13 residues long. Trimming removed 6 bases from V and 5 bases from J, with 11 bases in between. Per germline, CDR1 SEHNR and CDR2 FQNEAQ (reference sequence). The CDR3 loop reads CASSPGDRNTIYF. Here the CDR3 DNA reads TGTGCCAGCAGTCCAGGGGATCGAAACACCATATATTTT. The full variable domain, rest sourced from reference TRBV7-9 and TRBJ1-3, is DTGVSQNPRHKITKRGQNVTFRCDPISEHNRLYWYRQTLGQGPEFLTYFQNEAQLEKSRLLSDRFSAERPKGSFSTLEIQRTEQGDSAMYLCASSPGDRNTIYFGEGSWLTVV.

This chain joins TRBV7-2 and TRBJ2-5; D gene ambiguous. Germline CDR1 and CDR2: SGHTA and FQGNSA. V shed 2 bases and J shed 5 bases, with 6 bases lying between them. The CDR3 is made up of 12 amino acids. The chain's CDR3 is CASSLNRETQYF. The CDR3 coding sequence is TGTGCCAGCAGCTTAAATCGGGAGACCCAGTACTTC.

This clone was counted a single time. As DNA, the CDR3 is TGTGCCAGCTCAACAGGGGGCGAAATGTACGAGCAGTACTTC. Translating it yields CASSTGGEMYEQYF. J is TRBJ2-7 and V is TRBV18; 9 bases are shared with TRBD1. The CDR3 runs 14 residues. The germline V gene has CDR1 KGHSH and CDR2 LQKENI. Unmatched junction bases numbered 6, after V lost 5 bases and J lost 4 bases.